These 13 T cell receptor beta chains came from one sample sequenced in a study of response to subunit inactivated influenza vaccine. TCRdb re-analysed the RT-PCR reads in MiXCR, keeping a single row per CDR3 protein. Of about 570,000 distinct CDR3 sequences in the sample, about 11% are singletons; the top ten hold around 10%. The sample was also reused in another study, on T cells expressing NK-cell markers. That source reports: With UMIs, 5'RACE template switching was used to make TCR beta cDNA.

Material: PBMCs from blood, obtained on the day of vaccination. These receptors were collected from a man aged 45-60 years who received an inactivated influenza vaccine.

The gene calls are TRBV19 and TRBJ2-7, with 7 bases lining up with TRBD1. The CDR3 runs to 15 residues. After removal of 5 bases from V and 5 bases from J, the junction contained 12 bases not matched to a gene. Germline V gene lookup returns CDR1 LNHDA and CDR2 SQIVND (reference sequence). In nucleotides, the CDR3 is TGTGCCAGTAGTCTACAATCGACAGGGACGGACGAGCAGTACTTC. Translation: CASSLQSTGTDEQYF.

This clonotype was seen more than once but under ten times. J is TRBJ2-7 and V is TRBV20-1, with 14 bases aligning to TRBD2. The CDR3 is 17 amino acids. Germline values: CDR1 DFQATT, CDR2 SNEGSKA (reference sequence). V was pared by 3 bases and J by 3 bases, with 10 bases of the junction left unmatched. The CDR3 DNA reads TGCAGTGCTAGTCCCGGGACTAGCGGGAGAAGAGGCTACGAGCAGTACTTC. Translation gives CSASPGTSGRRGYEQYF.

The chain has TRBV20-1 and TRBJ2-1, with D hard to call. In germline, CDR1 is DFQATT, CDR2 SNEGSKA (reference sequence). This CDR3 is 12 amino acids long. The V end lost 2 bases, the J end lost 9 bases, and 11 bases lay between the germline ends. The CDR3 loop reads CSARFLVFEQFF. CDR3 nucleotide sequence: TGCAGTGCTAGATTCCTAGTATTTGAGCAGTTCTTC.

This clonotype has just a few counts. The chain couples TRBV10-3 to TRBJ2-1; D gene unclear. This CDR3 has 14 amino acids. CDR1 is ENHRY and CDR2 is SYGVKD in the germline V gene. V lost 3 bases to trimming and J lost 0 bases, with 6 bases between them. This CDR3 is CAISDQSSYNEQFF. Written as DNA, the CDR3 is TGTGCCATCAGTGATCAAAGCTCCTACAATGAGCAGTTCTTC.

This clonotype was recorded a few times. In nucleotides, the CDR3 is TGTGCCAGCAGTTTACCCCGAGCGGGAGAGACCCAGTACTTC. It yields the protein CASSLPRAGETQYF. This chain joins TRBV28 and TRBJ2-5; D might be TRBD2 (6 bases). V was trimmed by 2 bases and J by 4 bases, leaving 11 bases between them. The CDR3 totals 14 residues. The germline gives CDR1 MDHEN, CDR2 SYDVKM.

V is TRBV21-1 and J is TRBJ1-6. TRBV21-1 is designated a pseudogene. CDR3 length equals 14 residues. The CDR3 region has the DNA TGTGCCAGCAGCCCATTTCGTTATAATTCACCCCTCCACTTT. It is translated as CASSPFRYNSPLHF.

This clonotype occurred a few times. V gene TRBV5-1 combines with J gene TRBJ2-3, with TRBD1 matching over 9 bases. CDR1 is SGHRS and CDR2 is YFSETQ in the germline V gene. Losses at the gene ends were 0 bases for V and 3 bases for J; bases not matched to a gene: 5. CDR3 length: 16 residues. Here the CDR3 reads CASSLARQGGTDTQYF. The DNA for the CDR3 is TGCGCCAGCAGCTTGGCCCGACAGGGGGGGACAGATACGCAGTATTTT.

The chain uses TRBV9 and TRBJ2-1, with TRBD1 matching over 8 bases. CDR3 size: 16 residues. Trimming at V came to 0 bases and at J to 8 bases, leaving 10 bases not matched to a gene. CDR1 and CDR2 (germline): SGDLS, YYNGEE. The CDR3 sequence is CASSVGSTGGIYEQFF. The DNA for the CDR3 is TGTGCCAGCAGCGTAGGGAGCACAGGGGGGATTTATGAGCAGTTCTTC.

This clonotype occurred a few times. V usage is TRBV10-3 and J usage is TRBJ2-1; tentative D call: TRBD2 (5 bases). Germline values: CDR1 ENHRY, CDR2 SYGVKD. The V gene lost 0 bases and the J gene lost 2 bases, with 14 bases spanning the gap. There are 17 residues in the CDR3. The CDR3 loop reads CAISESRALRTYNEQFF. The CDR3 region has the DNA TGTGCCATCAGTGAGTCGAGGGCCTTGCGGACCTACAATGAGCAGTTCTTC.

This clonotype has more than one count but fewer than ten. V usage is TRBV12-3 or TRBV12-4 and J usage is TRBJ2-7; 7 nucleotides line up with TRBD1. The CDR3 has 14 amino acids. Trimming at V came to 4 bases and at J to 0 bases, leaving 3 bases not matched to a gene. The CDR3 DNA reads TGTGCCAGCAGTTCACAGGGGCCCTCCTACGAGCAGTACTTC. Translating it yields CASSSQGPSYEQYF.

To note about this clonotype: It may be a read error: a sequence one base away is much more abundant. The chain recombines TRBV24-1 with TRBJ2-3; D remains ambiguous. The CDR3 length is 13 residues. The germline V and J ends were trimmed by 2 bases and 3 bases, with 5 bases remaining between them. The germline CDR1 and CDR2 sequences are KGHDR and SFDVKD. For the CDR3, the DNA is TGTGCCACCAGTGATTCTCGGACAGATACGCAGTATTTT. As protein: CATSDSRTDTQYF.

This clonotype came up a few times. This chain uses TRBV7-8 with TRBJ2-1, with TRBD2 as a possible D gene (6 bases). The CDR3 is 15 amino acids. V was trimmed by 2 bases and J by 2 bases, leaving 10 bases between them. In germline, CDR1 is SGHVS, CDR2 FQNEAQ. CDR3 in amino acids: CASSLPEGPYNEQFF. In nucleotides, the CDR3 is TGTGCCAGCAGCTTACCGGAGGGCCCCTACAATGAGCAGTTCTTC.

This clonotype was recorded at least ten times. Mismatch with germline at one junction end may stem from a read error. The genes are TRBV7-7 and TRBJ2-3; D gene uncertain. This CDR3 comprises 13 residues. Germline V lookup: CDR1 SSHAT, CDR2 FNYEAQ (reference sequence). Written as DNA, the CDR3 is TGTGCTAGCAGCTTCGGCCAAACAGATACGCAGTATTTT. The encoded protein is CASSFGQTDTQYF.